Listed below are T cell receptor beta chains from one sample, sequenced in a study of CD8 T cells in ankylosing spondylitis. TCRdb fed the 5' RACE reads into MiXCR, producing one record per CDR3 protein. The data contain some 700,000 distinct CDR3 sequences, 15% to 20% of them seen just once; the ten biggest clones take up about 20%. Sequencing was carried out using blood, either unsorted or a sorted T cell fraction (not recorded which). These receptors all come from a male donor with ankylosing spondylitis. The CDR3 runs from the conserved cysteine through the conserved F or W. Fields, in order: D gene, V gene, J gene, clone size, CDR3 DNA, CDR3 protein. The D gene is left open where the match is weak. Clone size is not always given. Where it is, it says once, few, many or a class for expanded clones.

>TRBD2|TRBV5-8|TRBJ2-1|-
TGTGCCAGCAGGGGAGGGCTGCAGCAGTTCTTC
CASRGGLQQFF
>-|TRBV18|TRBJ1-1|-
TGTGCCAGCTCACCACCGTCGGTCTTCACTGAAGCTTTCTTT
CASSPPSVFTEAFF
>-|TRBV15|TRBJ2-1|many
TGTGCCACCAGCAGAGATCCCGGACAGACGAGCTCCTACAATGAGCAGTTCTTC
CATSRDPGQTSSYNEQFF
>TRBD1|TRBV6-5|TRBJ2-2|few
TGTGCCAGCAGTTACGATGGACAGGACGAGCTGTTTTTT
CASSYDGQDELFF
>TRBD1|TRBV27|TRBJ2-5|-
TGTGCCAGCAGTTTCATCCCTGGGACAGGGTGGGAGACCCAGTACTTC
CASSFIPGTGWETQYF
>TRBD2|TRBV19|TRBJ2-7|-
TGTGCCAGTAGTCCCCGGGGGGACCGACCCTACGAGCAGTACTTC
CASSPRGDRPYEQYF
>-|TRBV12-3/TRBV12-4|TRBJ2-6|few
TGTGCCAGCACCGTAACTGGAATTAGTGGCTCTGGGGCCAACGTCCTGACTTTC
CASTVTGISGSGANVLTF
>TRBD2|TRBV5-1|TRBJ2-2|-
TGCGCCAGCAGCTTGGGGTCTAGCGGGAGGACCGGGGAGCTGTTTTTT
CASSLGSSGRTGELFF
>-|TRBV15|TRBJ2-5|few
TGTGCCACCAGCAGAGATCTTTCCGGGCAAGAGACCCAGTACTTC
CATSRDLSGQETQYF
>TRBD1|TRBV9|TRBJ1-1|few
TGTGCCAGCAGCCCCCAGGACAGGGGACCCTATTCGAACACTGAAGCTTTCTTT
CASSPQDRGPYSNTEAFF
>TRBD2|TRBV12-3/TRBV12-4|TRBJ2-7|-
TGTGCCAGCAGTTTTACGGGGACTAGCACCGACGAGCAGTACTTC
CASSFTGTSTDEQYF
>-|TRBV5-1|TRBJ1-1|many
TGCGCCAGCAGCTTGGACGGCATGAACACTGAAGCTTTCTTT
CASSLDGMNTEAFF
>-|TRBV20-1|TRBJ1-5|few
TGCAGTGCTAGAATCCAGGGGTGGCGGAGCAATCAGCCCCAGCATTTT
CSARIQGWRSNQPQHF
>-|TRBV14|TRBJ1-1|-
TGTGCCAGCACCCCATGGGACGGCATGAACACTGAAGCTTTCTTT
CASTPWDGMNTEAFF
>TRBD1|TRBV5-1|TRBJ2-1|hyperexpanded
TGCGCCAGCAGCCGACAGGGTGTTGAGCAGTTCTTC
CASSRQGVEQFF
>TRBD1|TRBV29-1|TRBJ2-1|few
TGCAGCGCCCAAGACAGGGGAGCACCTCGGGTTGAGCAGTTCTTC
CSAQDRGAPRVEQFF
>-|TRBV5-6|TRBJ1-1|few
TGTGCCAGCAGCTTGCAATACACTGAAGCTTTCTTT
CASSLQYTEAFF
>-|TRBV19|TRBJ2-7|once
TGTGCCAGTAGTATCCAGTCTCTGGTCGGCGAGCAGTACTTC
CASSIQSLVGEQYF
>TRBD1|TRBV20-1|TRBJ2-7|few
TGCAGTGCTAGTCCCCGGGACAGCTACTACGAGCAGTACTTC
CSASPRDSYYEQYF
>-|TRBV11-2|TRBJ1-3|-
TGTGCCAGCAGCCCTCGCTGGACATCTGGAAACACCATATATTTT
CASSPRWTSGNTIYF
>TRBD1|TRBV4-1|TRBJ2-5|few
TGCGCCAGCAGCCACAGTGACAGGGAAGGGGAGACCCAGTACTTC
CASSHSDREGETQYF
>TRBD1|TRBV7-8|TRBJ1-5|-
TGTGCCAGCAGCTCAGGGGGGTATTGGGGCGGGCAGCCCCAGCATTTT
CASSSGGYWGGQPQHF
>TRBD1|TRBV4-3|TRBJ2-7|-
TGCGCCAGCAGCCAAGTTCGGGGACAGGGGGAGCAGTACTTC
CASSQVRGQGEQYF
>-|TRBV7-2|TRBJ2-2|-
TGTGCCAGCAGCCCGGGCCAGCACACCGGGGAGCTGTTTTTT
CASSPGQHTGELFF
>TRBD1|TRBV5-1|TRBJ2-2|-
TGCGCCAGCAGCTTGCAGGGGGCCCCCGGGGAGCTGTTTTTT
CASSLQGAPGELFF
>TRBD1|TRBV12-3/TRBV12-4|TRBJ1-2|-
TGTGCCATCATCCGGGACAGGTCTTTAGGGAACTATGGCTACACCTTC
CAIIRDRSLGNYGYTF
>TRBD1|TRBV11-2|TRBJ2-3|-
TGTGCCAGCAGCCGACGTCCGGGACAGACCCAAAGGGCATCAGATACGCAGTATTTT
CASSRRPGQTQRASDTQYF
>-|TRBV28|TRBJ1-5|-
TGTGCCAGCAGAGCGGGGGTCCGGCCCCAGCATTTT
CASRAGVRPQHF
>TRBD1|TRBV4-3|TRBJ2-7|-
TGCGCCAGCAGCCTCCGGGGACAGGTCGTTGGGGAGCAGTACTTC
CASSLRGQVVGEQYF
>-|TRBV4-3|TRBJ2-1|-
TGCGCCAGCAGCCAAGAGGGGGTCGCCTACAATGAGCAGTTCTTC
CASSQEGVAYNEQFF
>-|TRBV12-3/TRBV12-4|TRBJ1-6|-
TGTGCCAGCAGTCCAGAGAATTCACCCCTCCACTTT
CASSPENSPLHF
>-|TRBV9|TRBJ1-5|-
TGTGCCAGCAGCGTAGCAGGGTTTGGTCAGCCCCAGCATTTT
CASSVAGFGQPQHF
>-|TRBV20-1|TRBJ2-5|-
TGCAGTGCCTGGCGACGCACAGGGCAAGAGACCCAGTACTTC
CSAWRRTGQETQYF
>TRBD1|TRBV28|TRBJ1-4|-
TGTGCCAGCAGCCGCCTCGGGACAGGGAAAAATGAAAAACTGTTTTTT
CASSRLGTGKNEKLFF
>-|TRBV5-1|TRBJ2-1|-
TGCGCCAGCAGCTTGGAATTCGGGACACGCTACAATGAGCAGTTCTTC
CASSLEFGTRYNEQFF
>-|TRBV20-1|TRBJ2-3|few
TGCAGTGCTAGATTATGGACAACTGGGGGGAGCACAGATACGCAGTATTTT
CSARLWTTGGSTDTQYF
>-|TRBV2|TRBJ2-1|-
TGTGCCAGCAGTGACCCTAGCGTCGTTGGGCAGTTCTTC
CASSDPSVVGQFF
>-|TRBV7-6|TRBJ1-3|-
TGTGCCAGCGCGCCGGGGGTGTCAGGAAACACCATATATTTT
CASAPGVSGNTIYF
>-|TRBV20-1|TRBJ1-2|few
TGCAGTGCCTCAGGGGCTTATGGCTACACCTTC
CSASGAYGYTF
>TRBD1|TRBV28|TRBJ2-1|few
TGTGCCAGCAGTATTCCACAGGGGGCCGGGAACAATGAGCAGTTCTTC
CASSIPQGAGNNEQFF
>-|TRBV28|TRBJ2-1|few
TGTGCCAGCAATCCTCCGACAGGAAGCTCCTACAATGAGCAGTTCTTC
CASNPPTGSSYNEQFF
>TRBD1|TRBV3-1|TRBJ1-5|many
TGTGCCAGCAGCCCCTCGACAGGGGTTAATCAGCCCCAGCATTTT
CASSPSTGVNQPQHF
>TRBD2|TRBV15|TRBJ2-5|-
TGTGCCACCAGCAGATCCCGGACTAGCGGGGGGGAAGAGACCCAGTACTTC
CATSRSRTSGGEETQYF
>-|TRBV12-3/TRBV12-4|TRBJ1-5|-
TGTGCCAGCAGTTTAGCGCGTGGGGCTAGCAATCAGCCCCAGCATTTT
CASSLARGASNQPQHF
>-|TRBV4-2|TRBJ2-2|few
TGTGCCAGCAGCCAAGGGTCCCGAAGGGAGCTGTTTTTT
CASSQGSRRELFF
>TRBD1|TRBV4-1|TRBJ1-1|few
TGCGCCAGCAGCCTGAAGGGGGACAGCACTGAAGCTTTCTTT
CASSLKGDSTEAFF
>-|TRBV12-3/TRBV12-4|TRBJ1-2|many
TGTGCCAGCAGTTTAATAGGCCTGGGTCATGGCTACACCTTC
CASSLIGLGHGYTF